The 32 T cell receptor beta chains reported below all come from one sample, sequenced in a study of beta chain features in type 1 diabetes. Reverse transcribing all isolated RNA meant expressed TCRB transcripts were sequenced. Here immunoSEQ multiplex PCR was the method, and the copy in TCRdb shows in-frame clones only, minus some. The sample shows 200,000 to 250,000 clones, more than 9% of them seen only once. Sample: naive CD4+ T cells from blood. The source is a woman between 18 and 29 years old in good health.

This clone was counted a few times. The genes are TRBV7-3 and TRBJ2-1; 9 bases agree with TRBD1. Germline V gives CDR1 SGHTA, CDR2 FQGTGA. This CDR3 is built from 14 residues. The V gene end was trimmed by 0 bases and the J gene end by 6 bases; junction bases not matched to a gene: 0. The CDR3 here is CASSLTGQGNEQFF. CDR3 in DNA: TGTGCCAGCAGCTTAACGGGACAGGGCAATGAGCAGTTCTTC.

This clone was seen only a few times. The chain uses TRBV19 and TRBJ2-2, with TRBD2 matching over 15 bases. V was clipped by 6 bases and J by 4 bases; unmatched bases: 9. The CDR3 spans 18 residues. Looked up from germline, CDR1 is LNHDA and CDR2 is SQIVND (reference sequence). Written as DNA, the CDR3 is TGTGCCAGTAGGATTGGACTAGCGGGAGGGCTCGTCACCGGGGAGCTGTTTTTT. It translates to CASRIGLAGGLVTGELFF. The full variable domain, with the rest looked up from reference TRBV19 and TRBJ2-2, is DGGITQSPKYLFRKEGQNVTLSCEQNLNHDAMYWYRQDPGQGLRLIYYSQIVNDFQKGDIAEGYSVSREKKESFPLTVTSAQKNPTAFYLCASRIGLAGGLVTGELFFGEGSRLTVL.

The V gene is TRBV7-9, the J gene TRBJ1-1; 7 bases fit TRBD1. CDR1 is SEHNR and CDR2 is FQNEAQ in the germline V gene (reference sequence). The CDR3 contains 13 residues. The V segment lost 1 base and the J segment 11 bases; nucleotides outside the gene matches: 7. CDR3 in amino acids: CASSLGGQARAFF. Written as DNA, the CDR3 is TGTGCCAGCAGCTTAGGCGGACAGGCCCGCGCTTTCTTT.

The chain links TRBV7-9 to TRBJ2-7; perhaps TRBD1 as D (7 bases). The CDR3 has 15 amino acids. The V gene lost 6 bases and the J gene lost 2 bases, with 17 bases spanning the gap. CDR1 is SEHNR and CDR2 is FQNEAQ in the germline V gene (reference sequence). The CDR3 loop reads CASRLGGGITYEQYF. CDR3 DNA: TGTGCCAGCAGACTAGGGGGCGGGATTACCTACGAGCAGTACTTC.

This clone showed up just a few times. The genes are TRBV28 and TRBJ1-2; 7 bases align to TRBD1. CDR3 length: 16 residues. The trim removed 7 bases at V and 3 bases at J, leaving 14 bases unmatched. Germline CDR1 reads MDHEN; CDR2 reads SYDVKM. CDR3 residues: CASTPPLGTGDYGYTF. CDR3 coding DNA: TGTGCCAGCACCCCACCTCTCGGTACAGGGGACTATGGCTACACCTTC.

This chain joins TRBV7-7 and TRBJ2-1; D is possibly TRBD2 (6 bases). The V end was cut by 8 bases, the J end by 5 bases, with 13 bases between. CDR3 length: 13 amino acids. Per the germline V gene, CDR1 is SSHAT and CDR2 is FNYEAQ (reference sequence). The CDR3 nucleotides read TGTGCCAGCTCTAGCGCGCTTCACAATGAGCAGTTCTTC. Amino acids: CASSSALHNEQFF.

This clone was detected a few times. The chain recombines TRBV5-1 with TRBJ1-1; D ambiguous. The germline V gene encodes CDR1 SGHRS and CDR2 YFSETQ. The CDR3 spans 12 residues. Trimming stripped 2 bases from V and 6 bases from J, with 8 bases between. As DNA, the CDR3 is TGCGCCAGCAGCTTACCGGGGTCTGAAGCTTTCTTT. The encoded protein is CASSLPGSEAFF.

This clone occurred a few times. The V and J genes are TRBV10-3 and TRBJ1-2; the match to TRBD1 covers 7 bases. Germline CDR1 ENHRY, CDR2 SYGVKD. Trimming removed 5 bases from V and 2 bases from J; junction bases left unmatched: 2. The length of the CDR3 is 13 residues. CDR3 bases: TGTGCCATCAGTTGGGGACAGAACTATGGCTACACCTTC. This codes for CAISWGQNYGYTF.

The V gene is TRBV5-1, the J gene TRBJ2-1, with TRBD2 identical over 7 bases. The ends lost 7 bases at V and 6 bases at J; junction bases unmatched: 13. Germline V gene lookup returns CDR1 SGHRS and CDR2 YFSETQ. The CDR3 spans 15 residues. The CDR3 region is CASDVAGAASNEQFF. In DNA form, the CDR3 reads TGCGCCAGCGACGTGGCGGGAGCAGCTAGCAATGAGCAGTTCTTC.

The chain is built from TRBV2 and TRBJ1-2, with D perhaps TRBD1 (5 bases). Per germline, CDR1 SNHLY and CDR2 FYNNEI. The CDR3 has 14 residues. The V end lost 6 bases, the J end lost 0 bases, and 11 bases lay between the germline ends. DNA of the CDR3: TGTGCCAGCAGCCCAGACAGAACTAACTATGGCTACACCTTC. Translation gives CASSPDRTNYGYTF.

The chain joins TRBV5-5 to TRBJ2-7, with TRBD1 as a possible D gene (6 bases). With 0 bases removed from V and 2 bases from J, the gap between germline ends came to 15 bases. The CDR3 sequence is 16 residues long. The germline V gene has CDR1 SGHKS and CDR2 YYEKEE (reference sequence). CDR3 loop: CASSLAPGTTAYEQYF. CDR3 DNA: TGTGCCAGCAGCTTGGCCCCCGGGACAACAGCCTACGAGCAGTACTTC.

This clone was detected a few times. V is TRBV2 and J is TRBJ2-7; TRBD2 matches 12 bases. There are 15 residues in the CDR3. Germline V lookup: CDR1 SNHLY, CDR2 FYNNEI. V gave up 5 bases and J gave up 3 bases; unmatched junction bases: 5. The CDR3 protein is CASSPTSGRLYEQYF. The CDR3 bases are TGTGCCAGCAGTCCAACTAGCGGGAGGCTCTACGAGCAGTACTTC.

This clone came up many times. This CDR3 reads CAIGTSGTDTQYF. The CDR3, as DNA: TGTGCCATCGGGACTAGCGGGACAGATACGCAGTATTTT. The chain recombines TRBV10-3 with TRBJ2-3, with 12 bases identical to TRBD2. The length of the CDR3 is 13 residues. The V segment lost 8 bases and the J segment 3 bases; nucleotides outside the gene matches: 0. Germline V gives CDR1 ENHRY, CDR2 SYGVKD.

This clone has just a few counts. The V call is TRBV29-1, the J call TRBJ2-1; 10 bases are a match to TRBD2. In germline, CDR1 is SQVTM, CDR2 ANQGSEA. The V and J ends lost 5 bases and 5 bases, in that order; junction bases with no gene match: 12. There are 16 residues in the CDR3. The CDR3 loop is CSVYNPFTSGNNEQFF. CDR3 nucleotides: TGCAGCGTTTATAATCCGTTTACTAGCGGGAACAATGAGCAGTTCTTC.

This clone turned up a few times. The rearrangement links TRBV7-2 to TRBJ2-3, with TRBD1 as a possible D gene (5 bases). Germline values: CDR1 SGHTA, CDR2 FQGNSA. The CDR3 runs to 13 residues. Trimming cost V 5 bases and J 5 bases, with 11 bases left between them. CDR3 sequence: CASSQGLGDTQYF. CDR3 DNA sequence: TGTGCCAGCAGCCAGGGATTGGGAGATACGCAGTATTTT.

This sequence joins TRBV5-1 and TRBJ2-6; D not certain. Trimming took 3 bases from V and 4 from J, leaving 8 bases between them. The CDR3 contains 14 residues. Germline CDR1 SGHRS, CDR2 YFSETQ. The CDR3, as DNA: TGCGCCAGCAGCTCGTCGTCCGGGGCCAACGTCCTGACTTTC. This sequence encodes CASSSSSGANVLTF.

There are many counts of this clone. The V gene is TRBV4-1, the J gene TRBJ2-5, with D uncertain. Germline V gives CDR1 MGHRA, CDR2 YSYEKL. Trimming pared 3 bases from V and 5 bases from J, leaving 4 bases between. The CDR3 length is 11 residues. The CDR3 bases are TGCGCCAGCAGCCAGAGGGAGACCCAGTACTTC. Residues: CASSQRETQYF.

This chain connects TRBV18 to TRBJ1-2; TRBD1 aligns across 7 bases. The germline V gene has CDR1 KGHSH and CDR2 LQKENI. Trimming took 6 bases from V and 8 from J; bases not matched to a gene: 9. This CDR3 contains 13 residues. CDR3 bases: TGTGCCAGCTCCCAATCCGTGGACAGGGGCTACACCTTC. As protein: CASSQSVDRGYTF. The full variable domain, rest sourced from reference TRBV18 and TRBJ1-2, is NAGVMQNPRHLVRRRGQEARLRCSPMKGHSHVYWYRQLPEEGLKFMVYLQKENIIDESGMPKERFSAEFPKEGPSILRIQQVVRGDSAAYFCASSQSVDRGYTFGSGTRLTVV.

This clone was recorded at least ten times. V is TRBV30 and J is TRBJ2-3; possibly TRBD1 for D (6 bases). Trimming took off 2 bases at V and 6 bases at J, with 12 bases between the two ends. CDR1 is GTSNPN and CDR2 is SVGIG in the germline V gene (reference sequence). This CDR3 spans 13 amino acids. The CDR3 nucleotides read TGTGCCTGGAGTCGACAGGATTTGGATACGCAGTATTTT. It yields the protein CAWSRQDLDTQYF. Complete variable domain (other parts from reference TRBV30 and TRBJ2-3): SQTIHQWPATLVQPVGSPLSLECTVEGTSNPNLYWYRQAAGRGLQLLFYSVGIGQISSEVPQNLSASRPQDRQFILSSKKLLLSDSGFYLCAWSRQDLDTQYFGPGTRLTVL.

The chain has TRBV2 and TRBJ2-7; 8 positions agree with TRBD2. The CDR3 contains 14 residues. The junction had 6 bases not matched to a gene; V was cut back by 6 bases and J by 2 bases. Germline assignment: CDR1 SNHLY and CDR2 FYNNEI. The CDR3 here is CASSRTSQAYEQYF. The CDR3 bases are TGTGCCAGCAGCCGGACTAGCCAGGCCTACGAGCAGTACTTC.

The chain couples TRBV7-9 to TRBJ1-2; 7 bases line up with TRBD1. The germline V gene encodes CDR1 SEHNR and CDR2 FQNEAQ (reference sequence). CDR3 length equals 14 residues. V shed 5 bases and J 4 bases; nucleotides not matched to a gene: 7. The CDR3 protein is CASSQTGLTYGYTF. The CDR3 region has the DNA TGTGCCAGCAGCCAGACAGGGTTGACCTATGGCTACACCTTC.

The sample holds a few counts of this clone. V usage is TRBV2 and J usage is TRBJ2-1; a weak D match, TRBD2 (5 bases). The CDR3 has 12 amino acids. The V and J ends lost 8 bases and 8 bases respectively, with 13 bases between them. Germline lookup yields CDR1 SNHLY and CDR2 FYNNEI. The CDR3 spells CASRELDHEQFF. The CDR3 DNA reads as TGTGCCAGCCGAGAACTAGACCATGAGCAGTTCTTC. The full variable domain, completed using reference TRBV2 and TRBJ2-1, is EPEVTQTPSHQVTQMGQEVILRCVPISNHLYFYWYRQILGQKVEFLVSFYNNEISEKSEIFDDQFSVERPDGSNFTLKIRSTKLEDSAMYFCASRELDHEQFFGPGTRLTVL.

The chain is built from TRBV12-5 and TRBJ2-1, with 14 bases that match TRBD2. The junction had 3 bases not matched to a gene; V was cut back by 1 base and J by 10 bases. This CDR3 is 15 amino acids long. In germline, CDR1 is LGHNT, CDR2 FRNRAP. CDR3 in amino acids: CASGLGTSGRREQFF. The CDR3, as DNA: TGTGCTAGTGGTTTGGGGACTAGCGGGAGGAGGGAGCAGTTCTTC.

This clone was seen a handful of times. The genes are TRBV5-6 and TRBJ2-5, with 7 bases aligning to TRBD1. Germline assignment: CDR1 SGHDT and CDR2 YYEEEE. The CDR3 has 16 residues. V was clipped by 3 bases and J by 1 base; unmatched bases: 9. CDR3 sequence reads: CASSSLLGQLQETQYF. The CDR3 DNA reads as TGTGCCAGCAGCTCCCTATTGGGACAGCTCCAAGAGACCCAGTACTTC.

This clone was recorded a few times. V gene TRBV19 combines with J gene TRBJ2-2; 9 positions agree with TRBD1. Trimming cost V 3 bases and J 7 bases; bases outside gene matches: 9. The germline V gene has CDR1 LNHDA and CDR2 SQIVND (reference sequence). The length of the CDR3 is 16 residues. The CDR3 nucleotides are TGTGCCAGTAGTATTGTCGGGACAGGGTATGGCGGGGAGCTGTTTTTT. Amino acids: CASSIVGTGYGGELFF.

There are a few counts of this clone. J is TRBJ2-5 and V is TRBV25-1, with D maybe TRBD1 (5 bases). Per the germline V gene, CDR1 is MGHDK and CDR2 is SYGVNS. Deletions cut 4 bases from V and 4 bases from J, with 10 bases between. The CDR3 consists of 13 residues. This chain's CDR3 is CASSGGYLETQYF. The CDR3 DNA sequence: TGTGCCAGCAGTGGGGGCTACCTAGAGACCCAGTACTTC.

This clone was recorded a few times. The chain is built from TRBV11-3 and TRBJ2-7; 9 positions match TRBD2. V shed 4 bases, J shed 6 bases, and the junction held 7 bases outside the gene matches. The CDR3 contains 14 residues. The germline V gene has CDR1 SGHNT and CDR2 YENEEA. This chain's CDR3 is CASSYSGSTSEQYF. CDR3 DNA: TGTGCCAGCAGCTATAGCGGGAGTACGTCCGAGCAGTACTTC.

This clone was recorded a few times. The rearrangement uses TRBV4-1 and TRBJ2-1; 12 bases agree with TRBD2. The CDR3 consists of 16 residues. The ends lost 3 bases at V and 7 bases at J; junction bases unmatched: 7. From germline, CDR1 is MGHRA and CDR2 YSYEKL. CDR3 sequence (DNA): TGCGCCAGCAGCCACCCCGCTAGCGGGAGGGGGAATGAGCAGTTCTTC. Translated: CASSHPASGRGNEQFF.

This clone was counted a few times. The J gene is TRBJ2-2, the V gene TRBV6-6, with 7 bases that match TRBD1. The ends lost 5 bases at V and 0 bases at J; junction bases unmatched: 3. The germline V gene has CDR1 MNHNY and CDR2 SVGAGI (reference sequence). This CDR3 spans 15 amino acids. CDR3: CASSQDRSNTGELFF. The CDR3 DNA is TGTGCCAGCAGTCAGGACAGGTCGAACACCGGGGAGCTGTTTTTT.

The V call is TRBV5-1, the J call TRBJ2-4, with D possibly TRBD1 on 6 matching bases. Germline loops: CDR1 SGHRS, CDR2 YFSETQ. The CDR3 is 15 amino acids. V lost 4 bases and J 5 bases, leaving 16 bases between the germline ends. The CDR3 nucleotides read TGCGCCAGCAGCAGCCTGCCGGCAGGGGAAAACATTCAGTACTTC. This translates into CASSSLPAGENIQYF.

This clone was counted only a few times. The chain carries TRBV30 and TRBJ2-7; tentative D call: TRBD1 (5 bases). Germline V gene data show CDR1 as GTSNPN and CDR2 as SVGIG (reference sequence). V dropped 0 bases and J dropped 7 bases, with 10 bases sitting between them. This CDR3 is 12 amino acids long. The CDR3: CAWSVGAVEQYF. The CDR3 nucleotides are TGTGCCTGGAGTGTAGGGGCGGTAGAGCAGTACTTC.

This chain's CDR3 is CASSSRGGGTVADTQYF. In DNA form, the CDR3 reads TGTGCCAGCAGCTCCCGGGGGGGAGGCACCGTGGCAGATACGCAGTATTTT. The chain recombines TRBV7-6 with TRBJ2-3; TRBD2 matches 8 bases. V was pared by 4 bases and J by 4 bases, with 13 bases of the junction left unmatched. Germline V CDR1 and CDR2: SGHVS, FNYEAQ. The CDR3 is made up of 17 amino acids.